This entry concerns a single T cell receptor beta chain. The data originate from a study of Ad26.COV2.S vaccination and SARS-CoV-2 variants. Study overall: Of the COV1001 trial arms, the Ad26.COV2.S arm included the donor.

Treatment described: roughly 20 received Ad26.COV2.S at low or high dose, single or two shots; 5 received placebo; per-sample allocation not given. After the first vaccine or placebo injection, samples were drawn on day 63. Built on an Ad26 vector, the vaccine expressed Wuhan-strain SARS-CoV-2 spike. The CDR3 runs 12 residues. CDR1 and CDR2 from the germline V gene are SNHLY and FYNNEI. V was cut by 9 bases and J by 6 bases, with 11 bases left in between. Produced via immunoSEQ multiplex PCR; TCRdb's table is partial and in-frame only. The table lists approximately 250,000 clones, about 83% of them singletons.

The sequences come from peripheral blood, collected in a trial of Ad26.COV2.S vaccine versus placebo. This TCR came from a person between 18 and 60 years old who received the Ad26.COV2.S COVID-19 vaccine or a placebo. This chain links TRBV2 with TRBJ2-2; D uncertain. CDR3 nucleotides: TGTGCCAGTTTGCCAAACGCCGGGGAGCTGTTTTTT. This encodes CASLPNAGELFF.